This entry lists 30 T cell receptor beta chains sequenced from one sample in a study of T cell responses to AZD1222 COVID-19 vaccine. Sequencing used immunoSEQ multiplex PCR; TCRdb keeps in-frame clones, though not all of them. The sample has 83,000 or so clones; 88% are singletons. The sample in question was peripheral blood, obtained 28 days after the second AZD1222 dose. These receptors came from an adult who received the AZD1222 COVID-19 vaccine.

This clone has only one observation. DNA of the CDR3: TGTGCCAGCAGTACCACAGTTTATGGCTACACCTTC. It is translated as CASSTTVYGYTF. J is TRBJ1-2 and V is TRBV28; D remains unclear. This CDR3 comprises 12 residues. CDR1 is MDHEN, CDR2 SYDVKM, per germline. The ends were cut back, 5 bases at V and 5 bases at J, with 9 bases in the middle.

This chain links TRBV7-9 with TRBJ2-7; the D is unclear. This CDR3 contains 15 residues. Per the germline V gene, CDR1 is SEHNR and CDR2 is FQNEAQ (reference sequence). V was pared by 4 bases and J by 3 bases, with 16 bases between. CDR3 in DNA: TGTGCCAGCAGCTCCACGTCTCTAGTTTTCTACGAGCAGTACTTC. This gives the protein CASSSTSLVFYEQYF. The variable domain in full, with the rest retrieved from reference TRBV7-9 and TRBJ2-7, is DTGVSQNPRHKITKRGQNVTFRCDPISEHNRLYWYRQTLGQGPEFLTYFQNEAQLEKSRLLSDRFSAERPKGSFSTLEIQRTEQGDSAMYLCASSSTSLVFYEQYFGPGTRLTVT.

The chain carries TRBV7-3 and TRBJ1-1, with 7 bases aligning to TRBD1. The V gene's germline CDR1 is SGHTA and CDR2 FQGTGA. This CDR3 contains 14 residues. The ends lost 6 bases at V and 4 bases at J; junction bases unmatched: 8. DNA for the CDR3: TGTGCCAGCAGGACACAGGGGAGCAGCACTGAAGCTTTCTTT. It is translated as CASRTQGSSTEAFF.

The gene calls are TRBV28 and TRBJ1-1; unclear D gene. Trimming took 5 bases from V and 0 from J, leaving 16 bases between them. The CDR3 length is 16 residues. Germline V CDR1 and CDR2: MDHEN, SYDVKM. The CDR3 bases are TGTGCCAGCAGTATGAGTCCCGGCCGCATGAACACTGAAGCTTTCTTT. This encodes CASSMSPGRMNTEAFF.

The chain couples TRBV9 to TRBJ2-1; D is ambiguous. This CDR3 is built from 14 residues. V dropped 0 bases and J dropped 5 bases, with 9 bases sitting between them. Germline V gene data show CDR1 as SGDLS and CDR2 as YYNGEE. CDR3 loop: CASSVGTMNNEQFF. CDR3 nucleotides: TGTGCCAGCAGCGTAGGTACCATGAACAATGAGCAGTTCTTC.

The chain carries TRBV4-2 and TRBJ1-2, with 9 bases lining up with TRBD1. The length of the CDR3 is 14 residues. Unmatched junction bases numbered 1, after V lost 3 bases and J lost 2 bases. Germline CDR1 and CDR2: LGHNA and YNFKEQ. CDR3 residues: CASSQGTGNYGYTF. CDR3 DNA: TGTGCCAGCAGCCAGGGGACAGGGAACTATGGCTACACCTTC.

The chain carries TRBV3-1 (or the pseudogene TRBV3-2) and TRBJ2-6, with 8 nucleotides matching TRBD2. CDR1 LGHDT and CDR2 YNNKEL come from the germline V gene (reference sequence). V was pared by 3 bases and J by 0 bases, with 4 bases of the junction left unmatched. This CDR3 is 17 amino acids long. CDR3 DNA sequence: TGTGCCAGCAGCCATAGCGGGAAAGGCTCTGGGGCCAACGTCCTGACTTTC. Amino acid sequence: CASSHSGKGSGANVLTF.

The rearrangement joins TRBV19 to TRBJ2-1; possibly TRBD2 for D (6 bases). Germline V gene data show CDR1 as LNHDA and CDR2 as SQIVND (reference sequence). This CDR3 contains 14 residues. Trimming shortened V by 6 bases and J by 7 bases, and 16 bases separated the two germline ends. The CDR3 DNA is TGTGCCAGTAGCTCGGACTATAACGGTAATGAGCAGTTCTTC. It translates to CASSSDYNGNEQFF.

V usage is TRBV10-2 and J usage is TRBJ2-4; the match to TRBD2 covers 9 bases. Germline-derived CDR1 and CDR2 are WSHSY and SAAADI. The CDR3 has 14 amino acids. With V trimmed by 5 bases and J by 5 bases, 4 bases remained unmatched. The CDR3 DNA follows: TGCGCCAGCAGTTATAGCGGGGGAGAAAACATTCAGTACTTC. Translated: CASSYSGGENIQYF.

This chain uses TRBV15 with TRBJ2-7; D is undetermined. Trimming stripped 0 bases from V and 3 bases from J, with 15 bases between. There are 16 residues in the CDR3. The V gene's germline CDR1 is LNHNV and CDR2 YYDKDF (reference sequence). In DNA form, the CDR3 reads TGTGCCACCAGCAGAGATCTCTTAGGGTTGGGCTACGAGCAGTACTTC. Amino acid sequence: CATSRDLLGLGYEQYF.

V usage is TRBV25-1 and J usage is TRBJ1-3; D might be TRBD1 (6 bases). Per germline, CDR1 MGHDK and CDR2 SYGVNS. CDR3 length equals 15 residues. The ends were cut back, 4 bases at V and 4 bases at J, with 14 bases in the middle. As DNA, the CDR3 is TGTGCCAGCAGTGGACAACAGGGATCCGGAAACACCATATATTTT. Translated, it gives CASSGQQGSGNTIYF. Using reference TRBV25-1 and TRBJ1-3 for the parts outside the CDR3, the full variable domain is EADIYQTPRYLVIGTGKKITLECSQTMGHDKMYWYQQDPGMELHLIHYSYGVNSTEKGDLSSESTVSRIRTEHFPLTLESARPSHTSQYLCASSGQQGSGNTIYFGEGSWLTVV.

V and J are TRBV13 and TRBJ1-1, with TRBD1 matching over 9 bases. The V gene end was trimmed by 1 base and the J gene end by 7 bases; junction bases not matched to a gene: 1. The CDR3 length is 13 residues. In germline, CDR1 is PRHDT, CDR2 FYEKMQ (reference sequence). This CDR3 is CASSLVDRGEAFF. The DNA of the CDR3 is TGTGCCAGCAGCTTAGTGGACAGGGGTGAAGCTTTCTTT.

In this sample, this clone turned up once. V usage is TRBV28 and J usage is TRBJ2-5, with 9 bases fitting TRBD2. With V trimmed by 4 bases and J by 5 bases, 8 bases remained unmatched. The CDR3 runs 15 residues. Looked up from germline, CDR1 is MDHEN and CDR2 is SYDVKM. Here the CDR3 DNA reads TGTGCCAGCAGTTCTGGGGTAGCGGGAGCTGAGACCCAGTACTTC. Encoded protein: CASSSGVAGAETQYF.

The rearrangement links TRBV29-1 to TRBJ1-1, with 8 bases lining up with TRBD1. The CDR3 length is 13 residues. CDR1 and CDR2 from the germline V gene are SQVTM and ANQGSEA. V was pared by 5 bases and J by 5 bases, with 7 bases of the junction left unmatched. The CDR3 bases are TGCAGCGTTCGACAGGGGCTGGGGACTGAAGCTTTCTTT. Protein sequence: CSVRQGLGTEAFF. The full variable domain, completed using reference TRBV29-1 and TRBJ1-1, is SAVISQKPSRDICQRGTSLTIQCQVDSQVTMMFWYRQQPGQSLTLIATANQGSEATYESGFVIDKFPISRPNLTFSTLTVSNMSPEDSSIYLCSVRQGLGTEAFFGQGTRLTVV.

The chain carries TRBV12-3 or TRBV12-4 and TRBJ2-4; the D is unclear. The germline V and J ends were trimmed by 0 bases and 3 bases, with 0 bases remaining between them. This CDR3 is 12 amino acids long. DNA for the CDR3: TGTGCCAGCAGTTTAGCCAAAAACATTCAGTACTTC. The encoded protein is CASSLAKNIQYF.

V and J are TRBV7-8 and TRBJ1-2; D gene uncertain. Germline V gene sequence: CDR1 SGHVS, CDR2 FQNEAQ. V gave up 1 base and J gave up 4 bases, with 7 bases separating them. The CDR3 runs to 13 residues. The CDR3 sequence is CASSLDPSYGYTF. The CDR3 nucleotides are TGTGCCAGCAGCTTAGATCCCAGCTATGGCTACACCTTC.

The rearrangement joins TRBV3-1 (or the pseudogene TRBV3-2) to TRBJ2-1, with 9 bases matching TRBD2. From germline, CDR1 is LGHDT and CDR2 YNNKEL (reference sequence). The junction had 10 bases not matched to a gene; V was cut back by 0 bases and J by 1 base. The CDR3 has 19 amino acids. The CDR3 sequence: CASSQDWWTSARSYNEQFF. CDR3 DNA: TGTGCCAGCAGCCAAGATTGGTGGACTAGCGCCCGGTCCTACAATGAGCAGTTCTTC.

V is TRBV7-9 and J is TRBJ2-3; no clear D gene. The V end lost 1 base, the J end lost 0 bases, and 5 bases lay between the germline ends. The CDR3 runs 14 residues. Per germline, CDR1 SEHNR and CDR2 FQNEAQ (reference sequence). The CDR3 coding sequence is TGTGCCAGCAGCTTAGAAGGGAGCACAGATACGCAGTATTTT. Amino acids: CASSLEGSTDTQYF.

The chain links TRBV14 to TRBJ2-7; 13 bases map to TRBD2. V lost 1 base to trimming and J lost 3 bases; unmatched junction nucleotides: 6. The CDR3 loop spans 17 amino acids. CDR1 is SGHDN and CDR2 is FVKESK in the germline V gene. The CDR3 nucleotides read TGTGCCAGCAGCCAAGTTGGGGGACTAGCGGGACTCTACGAGCAGTACTTC. Translation: CASSQVGGLAGLYEQYF. Full variable domain (remainder filled in from reference TRBV14 and TRBJ2-7): EAGVTQFPSHSVIEKGQTVTLRCDPISGHDNLYWYRRVMGKEIKFLLHFVKESKQDESGMPNNRFLAERTGGTYSTLKVQPAELEDSGVYFCASSQVGGLAGLYEQYFGPGTRLTVT.

The genes are TRBV25-1 and TRBJ2-1; 11 nucleotides align to TRBD1. Germline CDR1 is MGHDK and CDR2 is SYGVNS. V dropped 9 bases and J dropped 6; count of bases not matched to a gene: 4. This CDR3 spans 13 amino acids. CDR3 protein: CASTGQGGNEQFF. The CDR3 bases are TGTGCCAGTACGGGACAGGGGGGCAATGAGCAGTTCTTC.

The V and J genes are TRBV18 and TRBJ2-7; the D gene is possibly TRBD2 (6 bases). The CDR3 contains 15 residues. Germline V gene data show CDR1 as KGHSH and CDR2 as LQKENI. V was trimmed by 2 bases and J by 2 bases, leaving 13 bases between them. The CDR3 coding sequence is TGTGCCAGCTCACCAGCGGGACCCCATACCTACGAGCAGTACTTC. Its translation: CASSPAGPHTYEQYF.

The rearrangement uses TRBV29-1 and TRBJ1-2; D not certain. Trimming shortened V by 7 bases and J by 0 bases, and 9 bases separated the two germline ends. Germline loops: CDR1 SQVTM, CDR2 ANQGSEA. This CDR3 contains 12 residues. In DNA, the CDR3 is TGCAGCGCGGGAAGGGCTAACTATGGCTACACCTTC. It codes for CSAGRANYGYTF.

The gene calls are TRBV19 and TRBJ2-7; no firm D call. Germline V gene sequence: CDR1 LNHDA, CDR2 SQIVND (reference sequence). Between the trimmed V and J ends, which lost 4 bases and 0 bases, there was a span of 4 bases. The CDR3 is made up of 12 amino acids. The CDR3 here is CASSSYSYEQYF. For the CDR3, the DNA is TGTGCCAGTAGTAGTTACTCCTACGAGCAGTACTTC.

The chain is built from TRBV10-3 and TRBJ2-1; D not resolved. This CDR3 is built from 13 residues. Germline lookup yields CDR1 ENHRY and CDR2 SYGVKD. Trimming took off 2 bases at V and 0 bases at J, with 2 bases between the two ends. The CDR3 reads CAISEGSYNEQFF. The CDR3 nucleotides are TGTGCCATCAGTGAGGGCTCCTACAATGAGCAGTTCTTC.

V gene TRBV4-1 combines with J gene TRBJ2-1; D not certain. Germline assignment: CDR1 MGHRA and CDR2 YSYEKL. Trimming took off 0 bases at V and 4 bases at J, with 13 bases between the two ends. The CDR3 is 16 residues long. CDR3 coding DNA: TGCGCCAGCAGCCAAGATCGGAGAGGTACTTACAATGAGCAGTTCTTC. Protein sequence: CASSQDRRGTYNEQFF.

The rearrangement uses TRBV18 and TRBJ2-1; 9 bases align to TRBD2. CDR1 is KGHSH and CDR2 is LQKENI in the germline V gene. The CDR3 consists of 18 residues. Losses at the gene ends were 2 bases for V and 8 bases for J; bases not matched to a gene: 16. The CDR3 DNA reads TGTGCCAGCTCACCAATACCTCCTAGCGGGATTGGGTTGGATGAGCAGTTCTTC. It yields the protein CASSPIPPSGIGLDEQFF.

The J gene is TRBJ1-6, the V gene TRBV6-1; 8 nucleotides line up with TRBD1. V dropped 2 bases and J dropped 6; count of bases not matched to a gene: 3. Germline V gene data show CDR1 as MNHNS and CDR2 as SASEGT. CDR3 length equals 15 residues. The CDR3 loop reads CASSELGQGNSPLHF. The CDR3 DNA reads as TGTGCCAGCAGTGAACTTGGACAGGGTAATTCACCCCTCCACTTT.

The CDR3 spells CASSQDLGSYEQYF. CDR3 bases: TGTGCCAGCAGCCAAGATTTGGGTTCCTACGAGCAGTACTTC. This chain uses TRBV3-1 (or the pseudogene TRBV3-2) with TRBJ2-7; D remains unclear. V lost 0 bases, J lost 1 base, and 7 bases lay in between. Germline CDR1 and CDR2: LGHDT and YNNKEL (reference sequence). This CDR3 is built from 14 residues.

This clone appeared once. The genes are TRBV5-1 and TRBJ2-2; TRBD1 matches at 11 bases. The CDR3 loop spans 17 amino acids. Germline V gene data show CDR1 as SGHRS and CDR2 as YFSETQ. Losses at the gene ends were 7 bases for V and 1 base for J; bases not matched to a gene: 9. The CDR3 DNA sequence: TGCGCCAGCCGTACATACGGGACAGGGGGGAACACCGGGGAGCTGTTTTTT. Its protein is CASRTYGTGGNTGELFF.

The J gene is TRBJ2-7, the V gene TRBV4-1; 8 bases align to TRBD2. CDR3 length: 14 amino acids. CDR1 is MGHRA, CDR2 YSYEKL, per germline. After removal of 1 base from V and 3 bases from J, the junction contained 2 bases not matched to a gene. The DNA for the CDR3 is TGCGCCAGCAGCCAAGGGCTAGCGGGCTACGAGCAGTACTTC. This codes for CASSQGLAGYEQYF.